The sample holds many counts of the clone carrying this T cell receptor (beta chain). Time point specified: newly diagnosed GD, antithyroid drugs for less than 3 months. PBMC-derived RNA was used for the TCR library. Libraries of TCR beta came from iRepertoire HTBI primers plus Arm-PCR of CDR3 regions. MiXCR, applied by TCRdb to the multiplex PCR reads, yields one record per CDR3 protein. The profile shows about 420,000 distinct CDR3 sequences, about a sixth of them singletons. These data originate in a study of regulatory T cells in long-lasting Graves disease. With 5 bases clipped from V and 5 bases from J, the junction kept 10 bases outside the gene matches. This CDR3 spans 16 amino acids. Germline assignment: CDR1 SGHVS and CDR2 FNYEAQ. These data were likewise used in another study, on T cells in Graves' hyperthyroidism and ophthalmopathy.

This material consisted of peripheral blood mononuclear cells (PBMCs), taken at new diagnosis, from a patient treated with antithyroid drugs. The sequence was obtained from a woman in her late teens or twenties with Graves disease. V usage is TRBV7-6 and J usage is TRBJ2-1; 9 bases are a match to TRBD2. CDR3 sequence: CASSPYRLAANNEQFF. The CDR3 DNA sequence: TGTGCCAGCAGCCCCTACAGACTAGCGGCCAACAATGAGCAGTTCTTC.